This TCR beta chain was captured by sequencing in a study of T cells in women clearing cervical HPV infection. Average input was about 1,200 ng genomic DNA for immunoSEQ TCR beta CDR3 amplification. Profiling relied on immunoSEQ multiplex PCR, and the TCRdb table lists in-frame clones only, not all of them. This sample's table has tens of thousands of clones. General study results and limits: CIN3+ cases had significantly higher TCR richness than controls; evenness did not differ.

Concerning this clone: Its antigen is still unknown.

Material for sequencing was blood buffy coat. This receptor was obtained from a woman between 18 and 70 years old with a cervical HPV16 infection that either progressed to CIN3+ or cleared (not recorded which).

The CDR3 sequence: CASSRQGSNAGELFF. The CDR3 bases that were read are TGTGCCAGCTCACGGCAGGGGTCTAACGCCGGGGAG. This rearrangement joins TRBV18 to TRBJ2-2; possible D gene TRBD1, 6 bases. The read terminates 3 residues ahead of where the CDR3 ends, so the germline J gene completes it. The CDR3 consists of 15 residues. The germline V and J ends were trimmed by 4 bases and 6 bases, with 15 bases remaining between them. The germline V gene encodes CDR1 KGHSH and CDR2 LQKENI. Using reference TRBV18 and TRBJ2-2 for the parts outside the CDR3, the full variable domain is NAGVMQNPRHLVRRRGQEARLRCSPMKGHSHVYWYRQLPEEGLKFMVYLQKENIIDESGMPKERFSAEFPKEGPSILRIQQVVRGDSAAYFCASSRQGSNAGELFFGEGSRLTVL.